This T cell receptor (beta chain) stems from a study of blood T cell repertoires in COVID-19. Study context: Acute and convalescent COVID-19 samples came from the United States, Italy and Spain. The cDNA or gDNA used as material had been derived from T cells, B-cell-depleted T cells, or PBMCs.

Study processing details: Amplifying reference gene primers gave estimates of nucleated cell counts. Data came from immunoSEQ multiplex PCR; TCRdb stores just in-frame clones and leaves some out. V and J calls and clone size come straight from that table; D and trimming were deduced from the DNA. The sample has under 150,000 clones, 85% seen once. Between the trimmed V and J ends, which lost 3 bases and 4 bases, there was a span of 13 bases. The germline CDR1 and CDR2 sequences are SGHRS and YFSETQ. The CDR3 is 14 residues long. Sequenced: peripheral blood. V and J are TRBV5-1 and TRBJ1-2; D is perhaps TRBD1 (6 bases). The sequence was collected from a human donor in a cohort sampled during active COVID-19. The CDR3 is CASSSTVGGYGYTF. As DNA, the CDR3 is TGCGCCAGCAGCTCGACAGTAGGGGGCTATGGCTACACCTTC.